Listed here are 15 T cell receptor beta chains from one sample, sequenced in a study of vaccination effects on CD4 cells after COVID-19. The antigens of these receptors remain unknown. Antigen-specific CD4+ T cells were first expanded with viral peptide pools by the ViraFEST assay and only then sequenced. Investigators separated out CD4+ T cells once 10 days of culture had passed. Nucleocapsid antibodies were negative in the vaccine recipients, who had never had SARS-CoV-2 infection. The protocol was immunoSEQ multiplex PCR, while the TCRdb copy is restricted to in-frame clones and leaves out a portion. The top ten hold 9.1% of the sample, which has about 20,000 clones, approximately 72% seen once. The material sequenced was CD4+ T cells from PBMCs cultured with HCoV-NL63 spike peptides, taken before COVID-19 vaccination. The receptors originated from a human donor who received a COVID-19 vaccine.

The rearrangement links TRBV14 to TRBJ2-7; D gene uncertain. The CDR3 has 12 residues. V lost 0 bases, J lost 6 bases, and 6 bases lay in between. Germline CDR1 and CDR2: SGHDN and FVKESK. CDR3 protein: CASSQDRIEQYF. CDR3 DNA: TGTGCCAGCAGCCAAGACAGGATCGAGCAGTACTTC.

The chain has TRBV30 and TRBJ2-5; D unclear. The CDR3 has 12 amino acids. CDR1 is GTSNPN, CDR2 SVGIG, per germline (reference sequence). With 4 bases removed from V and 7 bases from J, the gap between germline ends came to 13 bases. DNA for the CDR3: TGTGCCTGGACCGCCCCAGAAGGGACCCAGTACTTC. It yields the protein CAWTAPEGTQYF.

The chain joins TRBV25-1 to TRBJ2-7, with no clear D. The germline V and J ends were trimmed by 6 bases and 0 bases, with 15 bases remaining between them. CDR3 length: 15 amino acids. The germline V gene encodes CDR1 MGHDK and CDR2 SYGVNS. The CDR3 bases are TGTGCCAGCAGAGGTTCGGACGGCAGCTCCTACGAGCAGTACTTC. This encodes CASRGSDGSSYEQYF.

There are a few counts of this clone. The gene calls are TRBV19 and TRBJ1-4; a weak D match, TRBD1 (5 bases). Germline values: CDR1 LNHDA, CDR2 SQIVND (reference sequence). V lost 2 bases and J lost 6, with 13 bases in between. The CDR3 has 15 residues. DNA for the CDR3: TGTGCCAGTAGTATAAGCGGACATACTTATGAAAAACTGTTTTTT. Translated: CASSISGHTYEKLFF.

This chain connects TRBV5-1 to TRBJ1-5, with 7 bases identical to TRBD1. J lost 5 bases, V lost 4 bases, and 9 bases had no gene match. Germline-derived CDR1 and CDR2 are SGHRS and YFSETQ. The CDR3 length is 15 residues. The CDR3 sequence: CASSPEPGGDQPQHF. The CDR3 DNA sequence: TGCGCCAGCAGCCCAGAACCAGGGGGTGATCAGCCCCAGCATTTT.

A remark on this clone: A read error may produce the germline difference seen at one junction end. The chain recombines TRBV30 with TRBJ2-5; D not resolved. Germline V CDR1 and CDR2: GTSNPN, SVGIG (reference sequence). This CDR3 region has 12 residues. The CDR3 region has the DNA TGTGTCTGGAGTGTACTGGTTGGGGCCCAGTACTTC. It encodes CVWSVLVGAQYF.

CDR3: CASSLAGQGPYEQYF. In nucleotides, the CDR3 is TGCGCCAGCAGCTTGGCCGGACAGGGTCCCTACGAGCAGTACTTC. The rearrangement joins TRBV5-1 to TRBJ2-7; 8 nucleotides match TRBD1. Germline CDR1 is SGHRS and CDR2 is YFSETQ. This CDR3 spans 15 amino acids. V shed 0 bases and J 2 bases; nucleotides not matched to a gene: 4.

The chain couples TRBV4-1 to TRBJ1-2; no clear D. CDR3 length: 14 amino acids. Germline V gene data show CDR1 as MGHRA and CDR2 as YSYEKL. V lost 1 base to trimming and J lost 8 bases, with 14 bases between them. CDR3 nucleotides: TGCGCCAGCAGCCAAGCCGGACGACCCGAAGGCTACACCTTC. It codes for CASSQAGRPEGYTF.

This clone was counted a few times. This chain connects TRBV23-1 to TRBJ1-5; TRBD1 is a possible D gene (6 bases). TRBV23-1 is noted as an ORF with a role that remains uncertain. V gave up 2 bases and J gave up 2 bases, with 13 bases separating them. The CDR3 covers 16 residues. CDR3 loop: CASSQLSWGRNQPQHF. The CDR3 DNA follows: TGCGCCAGCAGTCAACTCTCGTGGGGGCGCAATCAGCCCCAGCATTTT.

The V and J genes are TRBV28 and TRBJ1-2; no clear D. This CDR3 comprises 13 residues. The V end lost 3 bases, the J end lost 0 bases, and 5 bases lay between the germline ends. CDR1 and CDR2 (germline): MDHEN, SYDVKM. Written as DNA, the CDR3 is TGTGCCAGCAGTTTGGGTACTAACTATGGCTACACCTTC. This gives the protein CASSLGTNYGYTF.

The DNA for the CDR3 is TGTGCCATCAGTGAGTCGCCTCCTTCCGGGACCCTCTACGAGCAGTACTTC. This codes for CAISESPPSGTLYEQYF. The V gene is TRBV10-3, the J gene TRBJ2-7; the D call may be TRBD1 or TRBD2 (5 bases each). CDR1 and CDR2 from the germline V gene are ENHRY and SYGVKD. Trimming left V 0 bases short and J 3 bases short, with 18 bases between. The CDR3 runs to 17 residues.

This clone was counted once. CDR3 loop: CASSFYPAGALFEQYF. The CDR3 DNA reads TGTGCCAGCAGCTTTTACCCAGCGGGAGCCCTTTTCGAGCAGTACTTC. V and J are TRBV13 and TRBJ2-7; 8 nucleotides line up with TRBD2. The CDR3 is made up of 16 amino acids. The germline V gene encodes CDR1 PRHDT and CDR2 FYEKMQ (reference sequence). J was trimmed by 6 bases and V by 3 bases; bases with no gene match: 13.

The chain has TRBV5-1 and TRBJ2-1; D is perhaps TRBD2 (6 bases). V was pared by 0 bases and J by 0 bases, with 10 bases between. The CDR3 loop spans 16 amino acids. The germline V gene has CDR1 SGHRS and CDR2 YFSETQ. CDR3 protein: CASSLAYGSSYNEQFF. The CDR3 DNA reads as TGCGCCAGCAGCTTGGCCTACGGGAGCTCCTACAATGAGCAGTTCTTC. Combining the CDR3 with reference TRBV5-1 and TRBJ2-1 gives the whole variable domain KAGVTQTPRYLIKTRGQQVTLSCSPISGHRSVSWYQQTPGQGLQFLFEYFSETQRNKGNFPGRFSGRQFSNSRSEMNVSTLELGDSALYLCASSLAYGSSYNEQFFGPGTRLTVL.

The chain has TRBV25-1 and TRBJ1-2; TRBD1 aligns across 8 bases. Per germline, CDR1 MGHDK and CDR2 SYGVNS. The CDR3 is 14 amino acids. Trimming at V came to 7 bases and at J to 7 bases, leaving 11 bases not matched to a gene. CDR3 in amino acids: CASKHFGQGSGYTF. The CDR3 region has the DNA TGTGCCAGCAAACACTTTGGACAGGGATCTGGCTACACCTTC.

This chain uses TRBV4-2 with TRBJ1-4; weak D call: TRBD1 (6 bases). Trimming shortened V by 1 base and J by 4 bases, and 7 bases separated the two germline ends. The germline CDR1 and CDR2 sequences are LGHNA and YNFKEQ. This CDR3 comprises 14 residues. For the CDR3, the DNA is TGTGCCAGCAGCCAAGCAGGGGTTAATGAAAAACTGTTTTTT. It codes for CASSQAGVNEKLFF.